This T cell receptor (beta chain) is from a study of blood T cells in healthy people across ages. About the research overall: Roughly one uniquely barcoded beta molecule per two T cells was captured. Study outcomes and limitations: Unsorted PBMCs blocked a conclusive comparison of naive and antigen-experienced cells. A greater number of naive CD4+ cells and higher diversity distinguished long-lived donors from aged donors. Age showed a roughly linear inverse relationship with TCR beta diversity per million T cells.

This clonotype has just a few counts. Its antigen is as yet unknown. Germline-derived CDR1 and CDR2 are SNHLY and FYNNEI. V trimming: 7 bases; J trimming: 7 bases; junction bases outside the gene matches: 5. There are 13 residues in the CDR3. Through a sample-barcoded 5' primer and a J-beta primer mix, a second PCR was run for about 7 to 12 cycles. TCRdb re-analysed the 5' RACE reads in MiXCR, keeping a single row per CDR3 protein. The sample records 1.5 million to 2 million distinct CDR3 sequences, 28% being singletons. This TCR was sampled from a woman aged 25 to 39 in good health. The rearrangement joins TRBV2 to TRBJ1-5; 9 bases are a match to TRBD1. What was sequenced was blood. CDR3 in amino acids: CASIRGQGQPQHF. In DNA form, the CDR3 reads TGTGCCAGCATTCGGGGACAGGGACAGCCCCAGCATTTT.